The present T cell receptor (beta chain) was sequenced within a study of T cell responses to AZD1222 COVID-19 vaccine. Turning to this clone: Antigen specificity is unknown.

Study-level results: Females made up more of the donors, who were largely white British, and clonal diversity may have come out too low.

V lost 3 bases to trimming and J lost 0 bases, with 9 bases between them. This CDR3 region has 15 residues. The germline CDR1 and CDR2 sequences are KGHSH and LQKENI. The data were produced by immunoSEQ multiplex PCR, yet TCRdb's version contains in-frame clones alone and is incomplete. Of 200,000 or so clones in the sample, 85% to 90% were seen once. This clonotype was obtained from an adult in good health. The chain links TRBV18 to TRBJ1-5; maybe TRBD1 (6 bases). Sequencing used peripheral blood, obtained on day 0 of MenACWY control vaccination. CDR3 DNA: TGTGCCAGCTCACCGGACAGCAATAGCAATCAGCCCCAGCATTTT. Its protein is CASSPDSNSNQPQHF.